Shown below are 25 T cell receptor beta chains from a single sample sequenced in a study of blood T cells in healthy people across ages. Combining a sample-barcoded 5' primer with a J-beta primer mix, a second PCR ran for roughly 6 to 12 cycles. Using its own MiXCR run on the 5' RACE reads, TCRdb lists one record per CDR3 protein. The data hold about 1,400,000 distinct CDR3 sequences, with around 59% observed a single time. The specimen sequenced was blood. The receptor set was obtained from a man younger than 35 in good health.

DNA of the CDR3: TGTGCCAGCAGTTTTCAGGGGATGGCTGAAGCTTTCTTT. It is translated as CASSFQGMAEAFF. The rearrangement links TRBV12-3 or TRBV12-4 to TRBJ1-1; D might be TRBD1 (6 bases). V gave up 3 bases and J gave up 6 bases, with 11 bases separating them. The CDR3 spans 13 residues.

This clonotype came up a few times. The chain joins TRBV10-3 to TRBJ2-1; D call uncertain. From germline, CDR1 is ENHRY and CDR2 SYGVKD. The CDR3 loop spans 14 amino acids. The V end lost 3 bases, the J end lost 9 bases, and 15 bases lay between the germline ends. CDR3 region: CAISDPDGNSEQFF. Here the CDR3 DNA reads TGTGCCATCAGTGATCCAGACGGAAATTCTGAGCAGTTCTTC.

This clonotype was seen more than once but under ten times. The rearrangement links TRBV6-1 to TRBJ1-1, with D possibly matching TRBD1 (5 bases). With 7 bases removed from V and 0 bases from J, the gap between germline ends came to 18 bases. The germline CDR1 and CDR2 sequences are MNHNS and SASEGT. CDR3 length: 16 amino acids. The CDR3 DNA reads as TGTGCCAGCACCGGCGGCACCACAGGATTGAACACTGAAGCTTTCTTT. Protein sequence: CASTGGTTGLNTEAFF.

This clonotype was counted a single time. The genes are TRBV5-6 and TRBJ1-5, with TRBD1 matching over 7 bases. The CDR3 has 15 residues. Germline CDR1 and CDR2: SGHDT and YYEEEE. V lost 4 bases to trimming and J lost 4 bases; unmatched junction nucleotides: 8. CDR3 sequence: CASSDGTAENQPQHF. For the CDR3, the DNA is TGTGCCAGCAGCGATGGGACAGCCGAAAATCAGCCCCAGCATTTT.

CDR3 protein: CASFAGGRSATIAYNEQFF. The CDR3 nucleotides are TGTGCCAGTTTTGCCGGGGGGAGGTCTGCAACCATCGCCTACAATGAGCAGTTCTTC. V usage is TRBV6-1 and J usage is TRBJ2-1, with TRBD2 matching over 7 bases. Germline V lookup: CDR1 MNHNS, CDR2 SASEGT. The J segment lost 2 bases and the V segment lost 9 bases, leaving 22 bases of the junction unmatched. This CDR3 has 19 residues.

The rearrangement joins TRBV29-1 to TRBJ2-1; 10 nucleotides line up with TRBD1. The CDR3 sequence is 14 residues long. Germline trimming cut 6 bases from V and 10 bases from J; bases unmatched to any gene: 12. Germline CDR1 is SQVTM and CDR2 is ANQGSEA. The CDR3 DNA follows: TGCAGCGTGCCCGTTGTGACAGGGGGCGCCGAGCAGTTCTTC. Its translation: CSVPVVTGGAEQFF.

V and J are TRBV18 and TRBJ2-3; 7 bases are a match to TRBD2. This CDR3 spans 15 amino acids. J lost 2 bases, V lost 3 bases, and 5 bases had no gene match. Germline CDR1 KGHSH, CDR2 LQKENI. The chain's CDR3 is CASSPTSRYTDTQYF. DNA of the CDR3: TGTGCCAGCTCACCGACTAGCAGATACACAGATACGCAGTATTTT.

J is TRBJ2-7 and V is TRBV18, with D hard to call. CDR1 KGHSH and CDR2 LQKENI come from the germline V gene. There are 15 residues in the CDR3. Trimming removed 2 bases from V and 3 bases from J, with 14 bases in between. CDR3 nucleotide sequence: TGTGCCAGCTCACCAGGACCGACGACCCTCTACGAGCAGTACTTC. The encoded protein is CASSPGPTTLYEQYF.

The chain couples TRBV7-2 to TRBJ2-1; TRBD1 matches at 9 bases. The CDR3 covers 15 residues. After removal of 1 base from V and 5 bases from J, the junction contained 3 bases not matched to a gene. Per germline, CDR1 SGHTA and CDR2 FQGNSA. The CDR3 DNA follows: TGTGCCAGCAGCTTAGGTGGGACAGGGAACAATGAGCAGTTCTTC. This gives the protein CASSLGGTGNNEQFF.

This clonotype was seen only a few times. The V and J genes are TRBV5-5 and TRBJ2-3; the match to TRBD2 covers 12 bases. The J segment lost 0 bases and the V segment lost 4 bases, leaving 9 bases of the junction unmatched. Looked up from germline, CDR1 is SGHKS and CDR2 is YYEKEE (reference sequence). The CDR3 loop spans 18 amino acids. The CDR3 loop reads CASSPLPSGRDSTDTQYF. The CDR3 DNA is TGTGCCAGCAGCCCACTGCCTAGCGGGAGGGATAGCACAGATACGCAGTATTTT.

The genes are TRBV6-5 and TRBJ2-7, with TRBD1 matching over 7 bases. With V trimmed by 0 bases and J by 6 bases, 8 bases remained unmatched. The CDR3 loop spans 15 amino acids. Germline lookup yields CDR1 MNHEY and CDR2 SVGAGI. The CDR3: CASSYSERGPFEQYF. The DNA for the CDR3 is TGTGCCAGCAGTTACTCTGAGAGGGGGCCGTTCGAGCAGTACTTC.

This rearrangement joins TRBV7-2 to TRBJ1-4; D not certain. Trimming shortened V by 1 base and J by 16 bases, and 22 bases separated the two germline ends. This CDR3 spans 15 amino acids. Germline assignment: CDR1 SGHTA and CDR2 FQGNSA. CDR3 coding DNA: TGTGCCAGCAGCTTAGGTCAGAACGCAAACGACCCCCCGTTTTTT. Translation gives CASSLGQNANDPPFF.

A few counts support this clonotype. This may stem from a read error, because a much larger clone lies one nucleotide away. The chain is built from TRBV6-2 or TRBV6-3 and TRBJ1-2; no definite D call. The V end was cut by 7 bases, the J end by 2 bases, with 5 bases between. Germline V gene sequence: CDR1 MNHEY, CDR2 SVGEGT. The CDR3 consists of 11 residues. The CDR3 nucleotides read TGTGCCAGCAATGACAACTATGGCTACACCTTC. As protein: CASNDNYGYTF.

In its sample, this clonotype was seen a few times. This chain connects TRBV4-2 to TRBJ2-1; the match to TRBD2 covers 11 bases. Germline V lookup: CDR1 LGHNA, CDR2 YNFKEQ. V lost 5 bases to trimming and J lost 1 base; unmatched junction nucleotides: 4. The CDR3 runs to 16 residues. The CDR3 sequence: CASSKTSGTSYNEQFF. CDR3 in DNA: TGTGCCAGCAGCAAGACTAGCGGGACTTCCTACAATGAGCAGTTCTTC.

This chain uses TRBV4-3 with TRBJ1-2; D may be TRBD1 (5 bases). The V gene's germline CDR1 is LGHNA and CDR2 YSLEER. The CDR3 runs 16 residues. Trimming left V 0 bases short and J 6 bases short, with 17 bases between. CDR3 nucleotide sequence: TGCGCCAGCAGCCAAGAGACTAGGGGCCCTTCGGATGGCTACACCTTC. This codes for CASSQETRGPSDGYTF.

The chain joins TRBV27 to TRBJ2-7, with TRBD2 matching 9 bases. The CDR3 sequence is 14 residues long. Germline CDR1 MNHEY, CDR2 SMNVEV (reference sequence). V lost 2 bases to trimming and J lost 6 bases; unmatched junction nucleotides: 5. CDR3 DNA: TGTGCCAGCAGTTTACAGACTAGCGGCGGCGAGCAGTACTTC. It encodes CASSLQTSGGEQYF.

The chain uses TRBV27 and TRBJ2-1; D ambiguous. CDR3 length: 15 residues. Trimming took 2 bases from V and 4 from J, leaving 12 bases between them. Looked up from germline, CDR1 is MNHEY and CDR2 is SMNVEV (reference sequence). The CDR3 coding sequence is TGTGCCAGCAGTTTACGCCCTGAATTATACAATGAGCAGTTCTTC. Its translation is CASSLRPELYNEQFF.

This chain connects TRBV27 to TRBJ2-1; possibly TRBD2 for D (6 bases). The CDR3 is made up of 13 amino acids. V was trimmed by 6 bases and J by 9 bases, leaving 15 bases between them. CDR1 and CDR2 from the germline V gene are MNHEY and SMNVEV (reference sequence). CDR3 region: CASRTSGGSEQFF. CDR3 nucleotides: TGTGCCAGCAGGACTAGTGGAGGGAGTGAGCAGTTCTTC.

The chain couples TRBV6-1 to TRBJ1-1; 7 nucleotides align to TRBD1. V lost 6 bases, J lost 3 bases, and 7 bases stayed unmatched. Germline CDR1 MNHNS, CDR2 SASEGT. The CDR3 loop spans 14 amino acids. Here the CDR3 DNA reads TGTGCCAGCAGCTACCGACAGGGCGACACTGAAGCTTTCTTT. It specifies CASSYRQGDTEAFF.

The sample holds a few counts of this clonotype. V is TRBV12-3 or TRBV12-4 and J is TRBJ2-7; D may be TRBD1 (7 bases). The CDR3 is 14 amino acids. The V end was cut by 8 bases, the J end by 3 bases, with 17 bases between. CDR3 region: CASSPRRDSYEQYF. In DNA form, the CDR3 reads TGTGCCAGCTCCCCTCGGCGGGACAGCTACGAGCAGTACTTC.

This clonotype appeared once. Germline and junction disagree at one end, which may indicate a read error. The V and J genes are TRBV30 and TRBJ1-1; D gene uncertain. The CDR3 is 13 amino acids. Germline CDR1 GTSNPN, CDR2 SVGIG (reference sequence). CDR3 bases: TGTGCCAGGAGTGTCCGAAGGAACACTGAAGCTTTCTTT. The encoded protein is CARSVRRNTEAFF.

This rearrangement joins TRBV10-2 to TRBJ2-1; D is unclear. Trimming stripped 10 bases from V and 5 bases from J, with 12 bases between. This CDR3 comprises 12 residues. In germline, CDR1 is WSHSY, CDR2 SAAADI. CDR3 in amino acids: CATRFGHNEQFF. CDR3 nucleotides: TGCGCCACCCGCTTTGGGCACAATGAGCAGTTCTTC.

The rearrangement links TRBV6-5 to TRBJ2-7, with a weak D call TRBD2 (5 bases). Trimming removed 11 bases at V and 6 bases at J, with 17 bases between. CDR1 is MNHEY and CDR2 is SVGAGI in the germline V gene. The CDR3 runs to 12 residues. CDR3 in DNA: TGTGCCGCTAACGGGGAGTTGGGCGAGCAGTACTTC. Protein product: CAANGELGEQYF.

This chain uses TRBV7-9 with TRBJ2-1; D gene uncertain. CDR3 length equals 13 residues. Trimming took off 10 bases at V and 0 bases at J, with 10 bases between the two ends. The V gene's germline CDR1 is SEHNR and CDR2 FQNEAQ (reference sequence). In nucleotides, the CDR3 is TGTGCCAATGAGAGAGTCTCCTACAATGAGCAGTTCTTC. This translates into CANERVSYNEQFF.

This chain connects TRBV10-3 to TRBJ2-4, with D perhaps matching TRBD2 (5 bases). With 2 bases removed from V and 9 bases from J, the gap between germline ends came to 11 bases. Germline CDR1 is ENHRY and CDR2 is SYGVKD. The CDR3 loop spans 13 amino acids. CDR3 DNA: TGTGCCATCAGTGAGCCTAGCATTGGCATTCAGTACTTC. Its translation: CAISEPSIGIQYF.